The present entry profiles one T cell receptor beta chain with its context. What it binds is not known. The data are from a study of T cell clonotyping in hematopoietic cell transplantation. The study's findings and limits: Graft donor and pretransplant recipient Inverse Simpson Index values predicted broader posttransplant TCR diversity.

Repertoires were generated with immunoSEQ multiplex PCR, while TCRdb's copy carries only in-frame clones and drops some. The sample includes tens of thousands of clones, about 95% of them seen just once. Germline lookup yields CDR1 MGHRA and CDR2 YSYEKL. Germline trimming cut 5 bases from V and 3 bases from J; bases unmatched to any gene: 4. The CDR3 consists of 15 residues. The sample comprised peripheral blood mononuclear cells. This clonotype was sampled from a woman aged 50 to 65 in good health. Some clones in this sample may be carry-over from other donors' samples. The chain combines TRBV4-1 with TRBJ1-6, with 7 bases that match TRBD1. The CDR3 protein is CASSSRDSYNSPLHF. In nucleotides, the CDR3 is TGCGCCAGCAGCAGCCGGGACAGCTATAATTCACCCCTCCACTTT.